Listed here are 14 T cell receptor beta chains from one sample, sequenced in a study of Ad26.COV2.S vaccination and SARS-CoV-2 variants. Specified treatment: roughly 19 received Ad26.COV2.S at low or high dose, single or two shots; 5 received placebo; per-sample allocation not given. Samples were taken on day 63 after the first vaccine or placebo injection. Method: immunoSEQ multiplex PCR; TCRdb's copy keeps in-frame clones and lacks some. The sample has fewer than 400,000 clones, approximately 90% seen once; the top ten hold 3.5%. The specimen comprised peripheral blood, sampled in a trial of Ad26.COV2.S vaccine versus placebo. Source of these receptors: a person aged 18 to 59 who received the Ad26.COV2.S COVID-19 vaccine or a placebo.

V usage is TRBV5-5 and J usage is TRBJ1-3; D remains ambiguous. The germline V gene encodes CDR1 SGHKS and CDR2 YYEKEE (reference sequence). Between the trimmed V and J ends, which lost 2 bases and 4 bases, there was a span of 7 bases. CDR3 size: 13 residues. CDR3 sequence: CASSFSPGNTIYF. DNA for the CDR3: TGTGCCAGCAGCTTCAGCCCCGGAAACACCATATATTTT.

This chain joins TRBV11-3 and TRBJ2-1; possible D gene TRBD2, 5 bases. This CDR3 has 13 residues. Germline lookup yields CDR1 SGHNT and CDR2 YENEEA. With 1 base removed from V and 10 bases from J, the gap between germline ends came to 11 bases. The CDR3 DNA is TGTGCCAGCAGCTTAGGTGCCTCGGGGGAGCAGTTCTTC. Amino acids: CASSLGASGEQFF.

This clone was detected only a few times. The V call is TRBV5-1, the J call TRBJ1-5; no firm D call. V dropped 0 bases and J dropped 0 bases, with 7 bases sitting between them. In germline, CDR1 is SGHRS, CDR2 YFSETQ. The CDR3 runs to 15 residues. This chain's CDR3 is CASSLDGVSNQPQHF. In nucleotides, the CDR3 is TGCGCCAGCAGCTTGGACGGGGTTAGCAATCAGCCCCAGCATTTT.

The rearrangement links TRBV12-3 or TRBV12-4 to TRBJ1-6; no definite D call. V dropped 5 bases and J dropped 12 bases, with 8 bases sitting between them. The CDR3 runs 11 residues. The CDR3 coding sequence is TGTGCCAGCAGTCTCTCGGGACCCCTCCACTTT. This codes for CASSLSGPLHF.

V gene TRBV27 combines with J gene TRBJ1-4; D call uncertain. Trimming cost V 6 bases and J 0 bases, with 14 bases left between them. Per the germline V gene, CDR1 is MNHEY and CDR2 is SMNVEV (reference sequence). The CDR3 length is 16 residues. CDR3 nucleotides: TGTGCCAGCAGCCGAAATGGGTATACAACTAATGAAAAACTGTTTTTT. Its protein product is CASSRNGYTTNEKLFF.

The chain links TRBV12-5 to TRBJ1-5; D unresolved. Germline V gene data show CDR1 as LGHNT and CDR2 as FRNRAP. The length of the CDR3 is 15 residues. The ends were cut back, 1 base at V and 5 bases at J, with 12 bases in the middle. CDR3 residues: CASGLGARRDQPQHF. Here the CDR3 DNA reads TGTGCTAGTGGTTTGGGGGCCCGAAGGGATCAGCCCCAGCATTTT.

The V call is TRBV19, the J call TRBJ2-5; the match to TRBD2 covers 10 bases. Per germline, CDR1 LNHDA and CDR2 SQIVND (reference sequence). Germline trimming cut 7 bases from V and 0 bases from J; bases unmatched to any gene: 14. The CDR3 is made up of 18 amino acids. DNA of the CDR3: TGTGCCAGTATGGGGTTCGAGCGGGGGGGAACGTACCAAGAGACCCAGTACTTC. Residues: CASMGFERGGTYQETQYF.

The rearrangement uses TRBV7-6 and TRBJ2-7, with D possibly being TRBD1 or TRBD2 (5 bases each). Germline CDR1 SGHVS, CDR2 FNYEAQ. The V and J ends lost 1 base and 2 bases respectively, with 9 bases between them. The CDR3 extends over 14 amino acids. CDR3: CASSLDSGPYEQYF. CDR3 sequence (DNA): TGTGCCAGCAGCTTAGATTCGGGGCCCTACGAGCAGTACTTC.

The CDR3 nucleotides read TGTGCCAGCAGCTTAGGCGTAAGCAATCAGCCCCAGCATTTT. It yields the protein CASSLGVSNQPQHF. J is TRBJ1-5 and V is TRBV7-9; D gene uncertain. The germline V and J ends were trimmed by 1 base and 1 base, with 5 bases remaining between them. Looked up from germline, CDR1 is SEHNR and CDR2 is FQNEAQ (reference sequence). The length of the CDR3 is 14 residues.

The chain uses TRBV5-4 and TRBJ1-6, with TRBD1 identical over 7 bases. Trimming removed 4 bases from V and 10 bases from J; junction bases left unmatched: 8. Germline V gene sequence: CDR1 SGHNT, CDR2 YYREEE (reference sequence). This CDR3 comprises 14 residues. As DNA, the CDR3 is TGTGCCAGCAGCCTAGGACAGGTAGAATCACCCCTCCACTTT. Amino acid sequence: CASSLGQVESPLHF.

This clone was detected once. CDR3 residues: CASRPQGASYGYTF. The CDR3 DNA reads TGTGCCAGCAGACCACAGGGTGCAAGTTATGGCTACACCTTC. V and J are TRBV2 and TRBJ1-2, with D perhaps matching TRBD1 (6 bases). The CDR3 has 14 residues. From germline, CDR1 is SNHLY and CDR2 FYNNEI. The ends were cut back, 6 bases at V and 5 bases at J, with 16 bases in the middle. Looking up the rest from reference TRBV2 and TRBJ1-2 gives the full variable domain: EPEVTQTPSHQVTQMGQEVILRCVPISNHLYFYWYRQILGQKVEFLVSFYNNEISEKSEIFDDQFSVERPDGSNFTLKIRSTKLEDSAMYFCASRPQGASYGYTFGSGTRLTVV.

V usage is TRBV4-1 and J usage is TRBJ2-1, with TRBD1 matching over 8 bases. Unmatched junction bases numbered 8, after V lost 0 bases and J lost 7 bases. CDR1 is MGHRA and CDR2 is YSYEKL in the germline V gene. CDR3 length equals 16 residues. In nucleotides, the CDR3 is TGCGCCAGCAGCCAAGATCGCGGGCAGGGGGCGAATGAGCAGTTCTTC. Residues: CASSQDRGQGANEQFF.

The rearrangement joins TRBV6-1 to TRBJ2-7; unclear D gene. The germline V gene encodes CDR1 MNHNS and CDR2 SASEGT. Trimming took 2 bases from V and 5 from J, leaving 13 bases between them. This CDR3 comprises 14 residues. The CDR3 nucleotides are TGTGCCAGCAGTGAACGAAGGAGCCCCGACGAGCAGTACTTC. It codes for CASSERRSPDEQYF.

This clone has just one count. This chain uses TRBV4-2 with TRBJ2-3; D not certain. The CDR3 covers 16 residues. Germline V gene data show CDR1 as LGHNA and CDR2 as YNFKEQ. V was clipped by 0 bases and J by 4 bases, with 14 bases between them. CDR3 sequence (DNA): TGTGCCAGCAGCCAAGATAGGACGAGCTCGGCAGATACGCAGTATTTT. Translated: CASSQDRTSSADTQYF.